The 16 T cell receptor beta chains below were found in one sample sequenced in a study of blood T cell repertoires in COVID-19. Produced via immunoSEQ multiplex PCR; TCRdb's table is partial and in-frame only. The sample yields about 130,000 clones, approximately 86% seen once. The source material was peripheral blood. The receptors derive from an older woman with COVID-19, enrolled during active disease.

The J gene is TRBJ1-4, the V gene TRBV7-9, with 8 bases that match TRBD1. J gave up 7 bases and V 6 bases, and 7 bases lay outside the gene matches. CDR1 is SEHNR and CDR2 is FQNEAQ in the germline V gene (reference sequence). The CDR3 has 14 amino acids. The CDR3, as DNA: TGTGCCAGCAGTCTCGGACAGGGATTTGAAAAACTGTTTTTT. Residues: CASSLGQGFEKLFF.

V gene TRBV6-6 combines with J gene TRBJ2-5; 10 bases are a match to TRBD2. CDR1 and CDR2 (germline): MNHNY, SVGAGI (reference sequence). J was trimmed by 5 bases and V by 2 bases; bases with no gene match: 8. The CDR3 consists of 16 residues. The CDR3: CASSYEAGGPGETQYF. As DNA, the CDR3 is TGTGCCAGCAGTTACGAAGCGGGGGGGCCGGGTGAGACCCAGTACTTC.

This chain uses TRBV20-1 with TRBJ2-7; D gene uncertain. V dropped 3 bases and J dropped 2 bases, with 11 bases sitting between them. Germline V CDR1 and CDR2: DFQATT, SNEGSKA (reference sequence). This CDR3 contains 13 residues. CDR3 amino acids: CSASWQAAYEQYF. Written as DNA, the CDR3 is TGCAGTGCTAGTTGGCAGGCCGCCTACGAGCAGTACTTC.

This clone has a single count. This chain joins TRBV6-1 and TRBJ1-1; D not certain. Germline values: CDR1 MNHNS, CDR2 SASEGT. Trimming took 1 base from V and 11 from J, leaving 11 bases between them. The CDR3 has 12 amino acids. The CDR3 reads CASSEGLGSAFF. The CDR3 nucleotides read TGTGCCAGCAGTGAAGGTCTCGGTTCGGCTTTCTTT.

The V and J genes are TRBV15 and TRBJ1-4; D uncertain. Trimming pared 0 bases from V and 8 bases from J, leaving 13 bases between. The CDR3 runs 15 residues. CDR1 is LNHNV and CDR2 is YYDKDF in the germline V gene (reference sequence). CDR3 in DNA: TGTGCCACCAGCAGAGATAAGGCCGACTGGGAAAAACTGTTTTTT. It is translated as CATSRDKADWEKLFF.

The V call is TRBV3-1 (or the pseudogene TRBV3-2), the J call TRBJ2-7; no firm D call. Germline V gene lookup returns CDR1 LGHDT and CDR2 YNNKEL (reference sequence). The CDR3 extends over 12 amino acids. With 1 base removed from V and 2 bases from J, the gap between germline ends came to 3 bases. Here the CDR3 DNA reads TGTGCCAGCAGCCAAGCAGCCTACGAGCAGTACTTC. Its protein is CASSQAAYEQYF.

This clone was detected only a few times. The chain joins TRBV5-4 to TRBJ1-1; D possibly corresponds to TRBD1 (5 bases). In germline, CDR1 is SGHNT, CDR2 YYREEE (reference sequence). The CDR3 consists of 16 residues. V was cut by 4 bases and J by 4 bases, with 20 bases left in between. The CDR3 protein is CASSRGLGRGGTEAFF. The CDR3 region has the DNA TGTGCCAGCAGCCGGGGACTCGGACGGGGGGGCACTGAAGCTTTCTTT.

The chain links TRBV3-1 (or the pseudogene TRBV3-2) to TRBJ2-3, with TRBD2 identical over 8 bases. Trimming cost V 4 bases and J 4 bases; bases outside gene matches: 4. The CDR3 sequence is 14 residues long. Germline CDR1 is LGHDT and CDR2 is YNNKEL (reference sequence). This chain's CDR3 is CASSPPGGADTQYF. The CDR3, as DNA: TGTGCCAGCAGCCCCCCGGGGGGGGCAGATACGCAGTATTTT.

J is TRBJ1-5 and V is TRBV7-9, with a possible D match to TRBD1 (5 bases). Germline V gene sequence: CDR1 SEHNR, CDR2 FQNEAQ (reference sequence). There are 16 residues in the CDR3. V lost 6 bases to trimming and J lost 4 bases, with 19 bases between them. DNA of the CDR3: TGTGCCAGCAGTCAAGGGCCGCGCAGGGATAATCAGCCCCAGCATTTT. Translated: CASSQGPRRDNQPQHF.

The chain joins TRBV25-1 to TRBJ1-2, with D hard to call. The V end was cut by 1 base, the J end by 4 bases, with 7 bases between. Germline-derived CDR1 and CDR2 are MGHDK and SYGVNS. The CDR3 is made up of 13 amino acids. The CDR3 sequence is CASSELSFYGYTF. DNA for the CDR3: TGTGCCAGCAGTGAATTATCCTTCTATGGCTACACCTTC.

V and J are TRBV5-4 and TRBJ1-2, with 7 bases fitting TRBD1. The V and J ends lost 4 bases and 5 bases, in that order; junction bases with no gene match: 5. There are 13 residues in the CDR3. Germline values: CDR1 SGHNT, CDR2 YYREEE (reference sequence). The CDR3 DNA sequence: TGTGCCAGCAGCAGGGGGCCAGTTTATGGCTACACCTTC. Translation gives CASSRGPVYGYTF.

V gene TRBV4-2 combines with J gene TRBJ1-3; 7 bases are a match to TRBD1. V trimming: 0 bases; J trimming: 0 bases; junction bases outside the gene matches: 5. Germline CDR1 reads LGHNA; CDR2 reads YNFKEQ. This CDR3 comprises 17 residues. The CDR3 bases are TGTGCCAGCAGCCAAGAAGCAGGGGGGTCCTCTGGAAACACCATATATTTT. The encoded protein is CASSQEAGGSSGNTIYF.

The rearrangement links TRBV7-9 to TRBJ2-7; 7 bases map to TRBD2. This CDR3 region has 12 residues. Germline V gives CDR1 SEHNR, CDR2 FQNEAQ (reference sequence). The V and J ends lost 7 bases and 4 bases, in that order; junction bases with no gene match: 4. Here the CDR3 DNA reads TGTGCCAGCACCGGCGGGGGTTACGAGCAGTACTTC. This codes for CASTGGGYEQYF.

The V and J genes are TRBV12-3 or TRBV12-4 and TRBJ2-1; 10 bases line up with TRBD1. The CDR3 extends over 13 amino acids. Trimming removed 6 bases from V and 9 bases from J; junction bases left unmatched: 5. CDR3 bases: TGTGCCAGCAGGCCGACAGGGGGCAGTGAGCAGTTCTTC. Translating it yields CASRPTGGSEQFF.

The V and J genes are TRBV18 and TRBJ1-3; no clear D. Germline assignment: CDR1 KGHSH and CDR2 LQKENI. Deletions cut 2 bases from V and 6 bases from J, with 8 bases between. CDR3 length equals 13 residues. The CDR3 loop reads CASSPGGENTIYF. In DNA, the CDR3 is TGTGCCAGCTCACCAGGCGGTGAAAACACCATATATTTT. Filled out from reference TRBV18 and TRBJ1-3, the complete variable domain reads NAGVMQNPRHLVRRRGQEARLRCSPMKGHSHVYWYRQLPEEGLKFMVYLQKENIIDESGMPKERFSAEFPKEGPSILRIQQVVRGDSAAYFCASSPGGENTIYFGEGSWLTVV.

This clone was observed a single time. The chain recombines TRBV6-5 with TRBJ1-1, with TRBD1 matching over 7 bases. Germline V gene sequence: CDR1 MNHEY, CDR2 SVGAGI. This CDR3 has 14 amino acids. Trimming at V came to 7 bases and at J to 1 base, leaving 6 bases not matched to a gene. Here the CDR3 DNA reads TGTGCCAGCACACAGGGACAGTCGAACACTGAAGCTTTCTTT. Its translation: CASTQGQSNTEAFF.